Below, 25 T cell receptor beta chains from the same sample are listed, as sequenced in a study of cytomegalovirus exposure and HLA in healthy donors. The PCR employed 60 Vbeta primers together with 13 Jbeta primers. The method was immunoSEQ multiplex PCR; TCRdb's version includes in-frame clones alone and lacks a portion of them. The data hold about 240,000 clones, with 81% observed a single time. The sequenced sample was PBMCs. The receptors come from a woman aged 60-75 years in good health and CMV-seropositive.

The genes are TRBV9 and TRBJ1-2; 7 bases are shared with TRBD1. The length of the CDR3 is 13 residues. J lost 8 bases, V lost 3 bases, and 7 bases had no gene match. Germline V gives CDR1 SGDLS, CDR2 YYNGEE. CDR3 nucleotides: TGTGCCAGCAGCGGGACAGGTCCGGGCGGCTACACCTTC. Its protein is CASSGTGPGGYTF.

The chain has TRBV5-1 and TRBJ1-2, with D perhaps TRBD1 (6 bases). Trimming removed 5 bases at V and 0 bases at J, with 14 bases between. Germline values: CDR1 SGHRS, CDR2 YFSETQ. This CDR3 contains 15 residues. The DNA for the CDR3 is TGCGCCAGCAGAGAACAGGGAGCTACTAACTATGGCTACACCTTC. This sequence encodes CASREQGATNYGYTF.

The chain joins TRBV5-4 to TRBJ2-1; 9 bases are shared with TRBD2. Trimming cost V 0 bases and J 8 bases; bases outside gene matches: 6. CDR3 length equals 15 residues. CDR1 and CDR2 (germline): SGHNT, YYREEE (reference sequence). DNA for the CDR3: TGTGCCAGCAGCTTGGGCGGGAGGGCCAGGGATGAGCAGTTCTTC. Amino acid sequence: CASSLGGRARDEQFF. Variable domain in full (rest from reference TRBV5-4 and TRBJ2-1): ETGVTQSPTHLIKTRGQQVTLRCSSQSGHNTVSWYQQALGQGPQFIFQYYREEENGRGNFPPRFSGLQFPNYSSELNVNALELDDSALYLCASSLGGRARDEQFFGPGTRLTVL.

The rearrangement uses TRBV30 and TRBJ1-2; 7 positions match TRBD1. Losses at the gene ends were 0 bases for V and 6 bases for J; bases not matched to a gene: 4. Germline V lookup: CDR1 GTSNPN, CDR2 SVGIG (reference sequence). The CDR3 loop spans 13 amino acids. The CDR3 bases are TGTGCCTGGAGTGTACAGGGGAGCAATGGCTACACCTTC. It translates to CAWSVQGSNGYTF.

The chain links TRBV27 to TRBJ2-5; 7 bases match TRBD1. The J call is in doubt because the DNA end fits TRBJ2-7 better. This CDR3 has 16 amino acids. CDR1 is MNHEY, CDR2 SMNVEV, per germline (reference sequence). CDR3 loop: CASSPPDRERTYEQYF. The CDR3 nucleotides are TGTGCCAGCAGTCCCCCAGACAGGGAAAGGACCTACGAGCAGTACTTC.

The genes are TRBV6-1 and TRBJ1-2; D call uncertain. With 7 bases removed from V and 7 bases from J, the gap between germline ends came to 13 bases. The CDR3 is made up of 12 amino acids. Germline V CDR1 and CDR2: MNHNS, SASEGT. CDR3 region: CASTTQAFGYTF. The CDR3 coding sequence is TGTGCCAGCACCACCCAGGCTTTTGGCTACACCTTC.

The chain combines TRBV2 with TRBJ2-5; perhaps TRBD2 as D (5 bases). The end of the DNA aligns better with TRBJ2-7, so the J call may be wrong. Germline loops: CDR1 SNHLY, CDR2 FYNNEI. The CDR3 is made up of 11 amino acids. CDR3 nucleotide sequence: TGTGCCAGCACCGGGGACTACGAGCAGTACTTC. Translated, it gives CASTGDYEQYF.

This clone occurred a few times. The chain carries TRBV2 and TRBJ1-1; unclear D gene. Germline CDR1 is SNHLY and CDR2 is FYNNEI. The CDR3 is 13 amino acids. V gave up 6 bases and J gave up 1 base, with 9 bases separating them. This CDR3 reads CASREGRNTEAFF. The CDR3 DNA reads TGTGCCAGCAGAGAGGGAAGGAACACTGAAGCTTTCTTT. The variable domain in full, completed from reference TRBV2 and TRBJ1-1, reads EPEVTQTPSHQVTQMGQEVILRCVPISNHLYFYWYRQILGQKVEFLVSFYNNEISEKSEIFDDQFSVERPDGSNFTLKIRSTKLEDSAMYFCASREGRNTEAFFGQGTRLTVV.

The chain is built from TRBV4-1 and TRBJ1-2; D not resolved. There are 14 residues in the CDR3. CDR1 and CDR2 (germline): MGHRA, YSYEKL. V was pared by 4 bases and J by 0 bases, with 9 bases between. The CDR3 loop reads CASSLEDPNYGYTF. CDR3 coding DNA: TGCGCCAGCAGCCTGGAGGACCCTAACTATGGCTACACCTTC.

CDR3 DNA sequence: TGTGCCAGCAGTTTACCGGGGAGAGCCGGGGAGCTGTTTTTT. Amino acid sequence: CASSLPGRAGELFF. V and J are TRBV28 and TRBJ2-2, with a possible D match to TRBD2 (5 bases). Germline CDR1 reads MDHEN; CDR2 reads SYDVKM. The length of the CDR3 is 14 residues. Trimming took 2 bases from V and 6 from J, leaving 10 bases between them.

The gene calls are TRBV28 and TRBJ2-1, with 9 bases aligning to TRBD2. The CDR3 loop spans 15 amino acids. Germline assignment: CDR1 MDHEN and CDR2 SYDVKM. V was clipped by 6 bases and J by 5 bases; unmatched bases: 8. The chain's CDR3 is CASSAREGHNNEQFF. The CDR3 coding sequence is TGTGCCAGCAGCGCGCGGGAGGGCCACAACAATGAGCAGTTCTTC.

The gene calls are TRBV5-1 and TRBJ2-1, with TRBD2 identical over 9 bases. The CDR3 spans 19 residues. Trimming at V came to 3 bases and at J to 10 bases, leaving 23 bases not matched to a gene. CDR1 is SGHRS, CDR2 YFSETQ, per germline. CDR3 DNA: TGCGCCAGCAGCTGGAGCACACAGGCCGGTAGCGGGAGCGGAGGCGAGCAGTTCTTC. The encoded protein is CASSWSTQAGSGSGGEQFF.

V gene TRBV6-5 combines with J gene TRBJ1-3, with TRBD1 as a possible D gene (5 bases). Germline CDR1 is MNHEY and CDR2 is SVGAGI. The length of the CDR3 is 15 residues. The germline V and J ends were trimmed by 7 bases and 3 bases, with 16 bases remaining between them. The CDR3 DNA reads as TGTGCCAGCAAGATTAGCAGGGTGTTTGGAAACACCATATATTTT. It specifies CASKISRVFGNTIYF.

This clone has only a few counts. The chain has TRBV21-1 and TRBJ1-1. TRBV21-1 constitutes a pseudogene. This CDR3 comprises 14 residues. The CDR3 region is CASSITTADTEAFF. Here the CDR3 DNA reads TGTGCCAGCAGCATCACAACCGCGGACACTGAAGCTTTCTTT.

V is TRBV29-1 and J is TRBJ2-4, with 8 bases that match TRBD1. CDR1 and CDR2 (germline): SQVTM, ANQGSEA. This CDR3 region has 12 residues. The V and J ends lost 6 bases and 9 bases, in that order; junction bases with no gene match: 7. The CDR3 is CSVAGTGSIQYF. CDR3 in DNA: TGCAGCGTAGCCGGGACAGGTAGCATTCAGTACTTC.

This chain joins TRBV5-1 and TRBJ1-1; TRBD1 matches at 7 bases. J gave up 2 bases and V 3 bases, and 7 bases lay outside the gene matches. CDR1 and CDR2 from the germline V gene are SGHRS and YFSETQ. This CDR3 region has 15 residues. The DNA for the CDR3 is TGCGCCAGCAGCTGGACAGAGGGGGCTAACACTGAAGCTTTCTTT. As protein: CASSWTEGANTEAFF.

The J gene is TRBJ2-6, the V gene TRBV27; 8 positions match TRBD1. V gave up 5 bases and J gave up 1 base; unmatched junction bases: 13. The germline CDR1 and CDR2 sequences are MNHEY and SMNVEV (reference sequence). This CDR3 region has 19 residues. The CDR3 is CASSPSHDRGRSGANVLTF. The CDR3 DNA reads as TGTGCCAGCAGTCCATCTCATGACAGGGGTAGATCTGGGGCCAACGTCCTGACTTTC.

The chain carries TRBV10-3 and TRBJ2-7; 7 bases are a match to TRBD2. The CDR3 loop spans 13 amino acids. Germline lookup yields CDR1 ENHRY and CDR2 SYGVKD. V shed 10 bases and J 7 bases; nucleotides not matched to a gene: 13. In DNA, the CDR3 is TGTGCCACCTGTAGCGGGCAGGTTTGGGAGCAGTACTTC. Its translation is CATCSGQVWEQYF.

The gene calls are TRBV5-4 and TRBJ2-1; the match to TRBD2 covers 14 bases. The CDR3 totals 16 residues. Trimming cost V 0 bases and J 9 bases; bases outside gene matches: 5. Germline assignment: CDR1 SGHNT and CDR2 YYREEE (reference sequence). The CDR3 sequence: CASSLGLAGGNSEQFF. The CDR3 coding sequence is TGTGCCAGCAGCTTGGGACTAGCGGGAGGGAATAGTGAGCAGTTCTTC. The variable domain in full, completed from reference TRBV5-4 and TRBJ2-1, reads ETGVTQSPTHLIKTRGQQVTLRCSSQSGHNTVSWYQQALGQGPQFIFQYYREEENGRGNFPPRFSGLQFPNYSSELNVNALELDDSALYLCASSLGLAGGNSEQFFGPGTRLTVL.

V is TRBV2 and J is TRBJ2-1; 13 bases are a match to TRBD2. The CDR3 loop spans 13 amino acids. The trim removed 10 bases at V and 9 bases at J, leaving 6 bases unmatched. Germline CDR1 reads SNHLY; CDR2 reads FYNNEI. CDR3 sequence (DNA): TGTGCCACCACTAGCGGGAGGGCCTTTGAGCAGTTCTTC. Translated, it gives CATTSGRAFEQFF.

The V gene is TRBV29-1, the J gene TRBJ2-5, with D uncertain. Germline CDR1 SQVTM, CDR2 ANQGSEA. The CDR3 spans 12 residues. V was trimmed by 3 bases and J by 4 bases, leaving 9 bases between them. The CDR3 sequence is CSVEHSLETQYF. In DNA, the CDR3 is TGCAGCGTTGAGCACAGCCTAGAGACCCAGTACTTC.

The chain recombines TRBV5-1 with TRBJ2-1, with a weak D call TRBD2 (6 bases). The CDR3 contains 16 residues. Trimming pared 0 bases from V and 9 bases from J, leaving 19 bases between. CDR1 and CDR2 from the germline V gene are SGHRS and YFSETQ. The CDR3 sequence is CASSLGFTTGEGEQFF. Written as DNA, the CDR3 is TGCGCCAGCAGCTTGGGATTTACGACGGGAGAGGGTGAGCAGTTCTTC.

DNA of the CDR3: TGTGCCAGCAGAACAGGGTTTGGCTACGAGCAGTACTTC. This sequence encodes CASRTGFGYEQYF. The chain uses TRBV27 and TRBJ2-7; D perhaps matches TRBD1 (6 bases). The CDR3 is 13 amino acids. V lost 6 bases, J lost 3 bases, and 12 bases lay in between. Germline values: CDR1 MNHEY, CDR2 SMNVEV (reference sequence).

The V gene is TRBV23-1, the J gene TRBJ1-2; possibly TRBD1 for D (5 bases). TRBV23-1 is an ORF, and what it does is uncertain. Trimming cost V 2 bases and J 4 bases, with 14 bases left between them. There are 15 residues in the CDR3. CDR3 in DNA: TGCGCCAGCAGTCAACTCAGGGCCCCCCTCTATGGCTACACCTTC. It codes for CASSQLRAPLYGYTF.

V gene TRBV11-2 combines with J gene TRBJ1-2; TRBD1 agrees at 8 bases. Germline CDR1 is SGHAT and CDR2 is FQNNGV. J lost 6 bases, V lost 4 bases, and 10 bases had no gene match. This CDR3 is 15 amino acids long. The CDR3 spells CASSSFRDRINGYTF. The CDR3 region has the DNA TGTGCCAGCAGCTCCTTCAGGGACAGGATCAATGGCTACACCTTC.